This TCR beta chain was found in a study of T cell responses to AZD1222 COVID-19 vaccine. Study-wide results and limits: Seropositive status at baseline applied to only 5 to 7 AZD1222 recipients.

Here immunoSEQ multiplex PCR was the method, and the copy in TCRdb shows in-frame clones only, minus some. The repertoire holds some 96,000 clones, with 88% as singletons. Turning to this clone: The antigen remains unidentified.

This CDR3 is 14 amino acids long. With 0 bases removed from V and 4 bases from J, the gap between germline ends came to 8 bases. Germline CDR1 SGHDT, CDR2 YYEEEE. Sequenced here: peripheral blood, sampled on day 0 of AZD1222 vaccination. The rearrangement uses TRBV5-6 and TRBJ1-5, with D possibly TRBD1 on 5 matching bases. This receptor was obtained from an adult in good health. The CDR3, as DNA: TGTGCCAGCAGCTTGGCAGGGTATAATCAGCCCCAGCATTTT. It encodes CASSLAGYNQPQHF. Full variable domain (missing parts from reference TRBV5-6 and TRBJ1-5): DAGVTQSPTHLIKTRGQQVTLRCSPKSGHDTVSWYQQALGQGPQFIFQYYEEEERQRGNFPDRFSGHQFPNYSSELNVNALLLGDSALYLCASSLAGYNQPQHFGDGTRLSIL.